One sample yielded the 3 T cell receptor beta chains listed below, sequenced in a study of T cells after yellow fever vaccination. TCRdb used MiXCR to reprocess the 5' RACE reads, holding one entry per CDR3 protein. The sample has a few hundred thousand distinct CDR3 sequences; 7% to 9% are singletons. Sequencing was performed on PBMCs, taken about 49 days after the first yellow fever vaccination. These receptors all come from a man aged 18 to 30 who received the YFV17D yellow fever vaccine.

This clonotype was detected ten times or more. The chain is built from TRBV10-3 and TRBJ2-2; 9 positions agree with TRBD1. The CDR3 covers 15 residues. Germline CDR1 reads ENHRY; CDR2 reads SYGVKD. The ends lost 4 bases at V and 0 bases at J; junction bases unmatched: 0. The CDR3 DNA reads as TGTGCCATCAGTGGGACAGGGGCGAACACCGGGGAGCTGTTTTTT. This translates into CAISGTGANTGELFF.

The rearrangement joins TRBV5-5 to TRBJ1-6; 8 nucleotides align to TRBD1. This CDR3 has 14 residues. Trimming removed 4 bases from V and 10 bases from J; junction bases left unmatched: 7. Per germline, CDR1 SGHKS and CDR2 YYEKEE (reference sequence). The CDR3 is CASSHGQGYSPLHF. The CDR3 DNA sequence: TGTGCCAGCAGCCATGGACAGGGTTACTCACCCCTCCACTTT. Full variable domain (missing parts from reference TRBV5-5 and TRBJ1-6): DAGVTQSPTHLIKTRGQQVTLRCSPISGHKSVSWYQQVLGQGPQFIFQYYEKEERGRGNFPDRFSARQFPNYSSELNVNALLLGDSALYLCASSHGQGYSPLHFGNGTRLTVT.

V usage is TRBV7-8 and J usage is TRBJ2-3; TRBD2 is a possible D gene (6 bases). There are 15 residues in the CDR3. The germline V gene has CDR1 SGHVS and CDR2 FQNEAQ. V lost 7 bases and J 6 bases, leaving 20 bases between the germline ends. The CDR3 DNA reads as TGTGCCAGCACGCTCGGGGGTCCAGGAGGGGATACGCAGTATTTT. Amino acid sequence: CASTLGGPGGDTQYF.